The 14 T cell receptor beta chains in this list originate from one sample, sequenced in a study of control samples from healthy donors and cancer patients. Sequencing was performed with immunoSEQ multiplex PCR; in TCRdb, only in-frame clones are kept and a portion is missing. Among about 170,000 clones, around 94% were seen once, and the ten largest hold roughly 1.3%. Sample: blood. These receptor sequences come from a woman between 18 and 29 years old in good health.

This chain links TRBV11-2 with TRBJ1-2; D unresolved. V was cut by 3 bases and J by 3 bases, with 11 bases left in between. The CDR3 extends over 14 amino acids. Germline V lookup: CDR1 SGHAT, CDR2 FQNNGV. CDR3 loop: CASSLVNADYGYTF. CDR3 nucleotides: TGTGCCAGCAGCTTGGTAAACGCAGACTATGGCTACACCTTC.

Only one count was recorded for this clone. The chain couples TRBV28 to TRBJ1-1; possibly TRBD1 for D (6 bases). Germline V gene lookup returns CDR1 MDHEN and CDR2 SYDVKM. This CDR3 has 15 amino acids. Trimming pared 3 bases from V and 4 bases from J, leaving 15 bases between. The CDR3: CASSFRQVLTTEAFF. Here the CDR3 DNA reads TGTGCCAGCAGTTTTCGACAGGTGTTGACCACTGAAGCTTTCTTT.

V usage is TRBV12-5 and J usage is TRBJ2-3; TRBD1 agrees at 7 bases. This CDR3 comprises 15 residues. Germline loops: CDR1 LGHNT, CDR2 FRNRAP. Trimming cost V 0 bases and J 3 bases; bases outside gene matches: 3. In nucleotides, the CDR3 is TGTGCTAGTGGTTTGGTACCGACAGGGACAGATACGCAGTATTTT. Translation: CASGLVPTGTDTQYF.

This sequence joins TRBV3-1 (or the pseudogene TRBV3-2) and TRBJ1-1; D is possibly TRBD1 (5 bases). With 0 bases removed from V and 5 bases from J, the gap between germline ends came to 19 bases. The CDR3 is 17 residues long. CDR1 LGHDT and CDR2 YNNKEL come from the germline V gene (reference sequence). CDR3: CASSQDPVQGAGTEAFF. DNA of the CDR3: TGTGCCAGCAGCCAAGATCCCGTTCAGGGAGCAGGGACTGAAGCTTTCTTT.

The chain recombines TRBV20-1 with TRBJ2-1; D uncertain. The CDR3 runs 10 residues. Per the germline V gene, CDR1 is DFQATT and CDR2 is SNEGSKA (reference sequence). This CDR3 is CSLLRNEQFF. Here the CDR3 DNA reads TGCAGCCTCTTGAGGAATGAGCAGTTCTTC.

The chain links TRBV19 to TRBJ1-5, with D unclear. This CDR3 comprises 13 residues. V was shortened by 5 bases and J by 6 bases, with 11 bases between the two germline ends. Germline lookup yields CDR1 LNHDA and CDR2 SQIVND (reference sequence). In DNA, the CDR3 is TGTGCCAGTAGTGGGCCAGGCACTCAGCCCCAGCATTTT. Translation gives CASSGPGTQPQHF.

The chain couples TRBV4-2 to TRBJ1-3, with D unclear. The CDR3 has 17 residues. Trimming left V 0 bases short and J 4 bases short, with 16 bases between. The germline gives CDR1 LGHNA, CDR2 YNFKEQ. The CDR3 here is CASSQDGGQKYGNTIYF. The CDR3, as DNA: TGTGCCAGCAGCCAAGATGGAGGGCAGAAGTACGGAAACACCATATATTTT.

The chain joins TRBV7-2 to TRBJ2-7, with TRBD2 matching over 8 bases. Trimming at V came to 4 bases and at J to 4 bases, leaving 6 bases not matched to a gene. The CDR3 extends over 14 amino acids. From germline, CDR1 is SGHTA and CDR2 FQGNSA. CDR3 region: CASSSRGGRYEQYF. The CDR3 DNA is TGTGCCAGCAGCTCCCGGGGCGGGAGGTACGAGCAGTACTTC.

This clone was detected once. The V and J genes are TRBV3-1 (or the pseudogene TRBV3-2) and TRBJ1-2; TRBD1 is a possible D gene (5 bases). CDR3 length equals 14 residues. The ends were cut back, 3 bases at V and 0 bases at J, with 8 bases in the middle. The germline gives CDR1 LGHDT, CDR2 YNNKEL (reference sequence). CDR3 amino acids: CASSHRESNYGYTF. As DNA, the CDR3 is TGTGCCAGCAGCCACAGGGAATCTAACTATGGCTACACCTTC.

This clone appeared once. The chain carries TRBV5-8 and TRBJ2-3; 9 positions agree with TRBD1. With V trimmed by 2 bases and J by 1 base, 2 bases remained unmatched. The CDR3 sequence is 15 residues long. Germline V lookup: CDR1 SGHTS, CDR2 YDEGEE. CDR3 coding DNA: TGTGCCAGCAGCTTACAGGGGGCCGGCACAGATACGCAGTATTTT. As protein: CASSLQGAGTDTQYF.

The rearrangement links TRBV19 to TRBJ2-7; no reliable D call. V lost 5 bases to trimming and J lost 3 bases, with 8 bases between them. The CDR3 totals 12 residues. CDR1 and CDR2 from the germline V gene are LNHDA and SQIVND (reference sequence). This chain's CDR3 is CASSDAVYEQYF. CDR3 nucleotide sequence: TGTGCCAGTAGTGACGCCGTCTACGAGCAGTACTTC.

This chain connects TRBV5-8 to TRBJ1-1, with unresolved D. The germline V and J ends were trimmed by 4 bases and 4 bases, with 14 bases remaining between them. Germline V gene sequence: CDR1 SGHTS, CDR2 YDEGEE. CDR3 size: 14 residues. CDR3 region: CASSRTNLRTEAFF. As DNA, the CDR3 is TGTGCCAGCAGCCGGACGAATTTGCGCACTGAAGCTTTCTTT.

The chain is built from TRBV19 and TRBJ1-6; D gene unclear. Trimming removed 0 bases from V and 0 bases from J, with 3 bases in between. CDR1 is LNHDA and CDR2 is SQIVND in the germline V gene (reference sequence). There are 15 residues in the CDR3. The CDR3 DNA reads as TGTGCCAGTAGTATAGAGTCCTCCTATAATTCACCCCTCCACTTT. Residues: CASSIESSYNSPLHF.

The chain combines TRBV12-5 with TRBJ2-2; 11 bases align to TRBD2. V dropped 9 bases and J dropped 7; count of bases not matched to a gene: 13. The germline CDR1 and CDR2 sequences are LGHNT and FRNRAP. The CDR3 length is 16 residues. CDR3: CARGPVAGGKGGELFF. The CDR3, as DNA: TGTGCTAGGGGCCCCGTAGCGGGGGGGAAGGGCGGGGAGCTGTTTTTT.